This T cell receptor (beta chain) was recovered during a study of blood T cells in healthy people across ages (dated by TCRdb to about 2015). As for the study more broadly: Template switching captured roughly one uniquely barcoded TCR beta cDNA molecule per two T cells in model experiments. To track age-related changes in TCR beta repertoire diversity, the study relied on deep sequencing normalized with unique cDNA molecular identifiers. The donors were divided into four age groups: young (average roughly 15 years), middle-aged (approximately 42), aged (approximately 62) and long-lived (about 79). To avoid experimental bias, donors of different ages were distributed randomly across sequencing lanes. Using the same blood draw, the study looked at two additional independent replicas of 1 million unique cDNA reads for two donors, one aged 18 to 30 and the other aged 80 or older. Broad study findings and their caveats: Total diversity estimates from one million sequenced T cells were considered lower bounds and underestimates. As age increased, observed TCR beta diversity per million T cells dropped in a roughly linear way, and a significant reduction was already evident by age about 40. The percentage of naive T cells measured by flow cytometry correlated strongly with observed TCR beta diversity. Compared with the aged group, the long-lived group had more naive CD4+ T cells, fewer expanded clones and increased TCR diversity, a pattern suggesting age selection. Because the CMV infection status of the donors was unknown, age-related changes in expanded clonotypes may potentially have been confounded. Bulk unsorted PBMC profiling prevented conclusive comparison of naive and antigen-experienced compartments.

From a lookup of the germline V gene (reference sequence), CDR1 and CDR2 are GTSNPN and SVGIG. The junction carries 14 bases between V and J, which are trimmed by 0 bases and 8 bases respectively. From its cysteine to its phenylalanine, the CDR3 spans 14 amino acids. Of the read, only the CDR3 DNA is kept; its 42 bases are in frame from base 1. A word on this clonotype: Its antigen target is currently unknown. No clone much larger than this one lies a single base away; base qualities are absent.

Systemically healthy Caucasian individuals from Russia, roughly 40 in total and aged about 6 to 90 years, were included as donors. Each donor gave 8 to 10 milliliters of peripheral blood, collected into EDTA-treated Vacutainer tubes. PBMCs were isolated by Ficoll-Paque density-gradient centrifugation, with at least 6 million obtained per sample. Trizol reagent was used to extract total RNA from the PBMCs, yielding at least 6 micrograms per sample. For every donor, an aliquot of PBMCs went through flow cytometry to measure the percentages of naive CD45RAhigh/CD27high T cells. Library preparation used 5' RACE. Sequencing used an Illumina HiSeq 2500. A second roughly 6 to 11 cycle PCR used a sample-barcoded 5' primer and a J-beta primer mix. Each TCR beta cDNA molecule received a unique molecular identifier from a template-switch 5' adaptor carrying 12 random nucleotides. Each sample yielded at least 2.5 million CDR3-containing paired-end reads. The Mint cDNA synthesis kit, primed by a TRBC-specific oligonucleotide, was used to synthesize first-strand cDNA from all RNA. Following uracil-DNA glycosylase treatment, all cDNA underwent a first 18-cycle PCR with the universal primers M1SS and BC2_uni_R. The original methods were these. Each sample was normalized by randomly selecting 1 million high-quality reads, each carrying a distinct molecular identifier. Reads with shared molecular identifiers were discarded instead of being binned into consensus sequences. MiTCR, with a Q25 quality threshold and the strictest error-elimination algorithm, was used for CDR3 identification, clonotype clustering and error correction. A nonparametric unseen species model with Euler transformation was used to estimate lower-bound total TCR beta diversity. TCRdb redid the processing of the public reads, applying fastp at Q25 and MiXCR, and retained in-frame beta chains. Every CDR3 protein is listed once, alongside the most common genes and DNA of its rows. V and J calls and clone size were set by TCRdb, not the authors. The sample table lists hundreds of thousands of distinct CDR3 sequences, under 40% of them with a count of one. Under 15% of the sample rests with the top ten.

The sequence came from a man between 18 and 29 years old in good health. This chain joins TRBV30 to TRBJ1-5, with a tentative D gene TRBD1 over 5 matching bases. The sample consisted of blood. CDR3 protein: CAWSVGPGSKPQHF. The DNA is TGTGCCTGGAGTGTAGGCCCAGGGAGCAAGCCCCAGCATTTT.